This TCR beta chain originates from a study of T-cell memory formation after mild COVID-19. Study-level background: The study found TCR clusters largely donor specific.

It was 5'RACE with constant-segment primers that produced the TCR alpha and TCR beta cDNA libraries, which carried sample barcodes and UMIs. From the 5' RACE reads, TCRdb called clonotypes with MiXCR, one entry per CDR3 protein. Of some 150,000 distinct CDR3 sequences listed, 20% to 25% are singletons. The V segment lost 0 bases and the J segment 4 bases; nucleotides outside the gene matches: 16. The CDR3 consists of 20 residues. CDR1 and CDR2 from the germline V gene are MNHEY and SVGEGT. The specimen sequenced was PBMCs or a T cell subset sorted from them (not recorded which). This chain connects TRBV6-2 or TRBV6-3 to TRBJ2-7; TRBD2 matches 12 bases. This sequence was found in an adult woman who had mild COVID-19 (a few samples of this study predate the infection). Cell type and time point are not known. In nucleotides, the CDR3 is TGTGCCAGCAGTTACTCTGGACTAGCGGGACATGGGGTAAATTTGTACGAGCAGTACTTC. This gives the protein CASSYSGLAGHGVNLYEQYF.